The clone carrying this TCR beta chain was counted ten times or more. Trimming took off 7 bases at V and 3 bases at J, with 15 bases between the two ends. Germline V lookup: CDR1 LNHDA, CDR2 SQIVND (reference sequence). The CDR3 contains 14 residues. This record comes from a study of metastatic and nonmetastatic thyroid tumors. Patients underwent thyroid surgery, and none had received any treatment before it. MiXCR re-clonotyped the PCR reads for TCRdb. In the table there are about 48,000 clones, approximately 20% of which are singletons. The specimen sequenced was blood. This TCR was sampled from a male donor with papillary thyroid cancer or a benign thyroid nodule (not recorded which). Some clones in this sample may be carry-over from other donors' samples. This chain connects TRBV19 to TRBJ1-1, with D maybe TRBD1 (5 bases). The CDR3: CASIAPGGYTEAFF. The CDR3 DNA sequence: TGTGCCAGTATCGCCCCGGGGGGGTACACTGAAGCTTTCTTT.